This T cell receptor (beta chain) was recovered during a study of T cell repertoires in cytomegalovirus infection. Overall study context: Public TCR beta signatures provided an indication of both CMV infection and a matching HLA type.

The V end was cut by 4 bases, the J end by 0 bases, with 16 bases between. The V gene's germline CDR1 is MGHRA and CDR2 YSYEKL. The CDR3 is 17 amino acids. Broader study findings: Totalled public TCR beta family frequency picked out people who carried CMV plus the relevant HLA.

In TCRdb, the reads were re-called with MiXCR into one record per CDR3 protein. This table has approximately 500,000 distinct CDR3 sequences, 16% appearing once. This clonotype came up a few times. The antigen is unknown. The rearrangement uses TRBV4-1 and TRBJ2-1; D possibly uses TRBD1 or TRBD2 (5 bases each). This TCR came from a human donor in good health (CMV status not recorded). Some clones in this sample may be carry-over from other donors' samples. The source material was CD8+ T cells from PBMCs. CDR3 DNA: TGCGCCAGCAGCCCCCTAGAGACAGCGGCCTCCTACAATGAGCAGTTCTTC. This translates into CASSPLETAASYNEQFF.